These 23 T cell receptor beta chains share one sample of origin, sequenced in a study of radiation and T cells in renal cell carcinoma. Time point specified: baseline pretreatment blood. Described treatment: 15 Gy SBRT to primary tumor, nephrectomy 4 weeks later. Clones were read by immunoSEQ multiplex PCR, and TCRdb kept only the in-frame ones, dropping some. The sample yields more than 75,000 clones, 65% to 85% seen once. The input for sequencing was blood, taken from a patient whose treatment included radiotherapy and nephrectomy. The origin of the receptors is a man aged 55 to 70 with renal cell carcinoma.

The gene calls are TRBV4-1 and TRBJ1-5, with 8 bases aligning to TRBD1. The V and J ends lost 3 bases and 6 bases, in that order; junction bases with no gene match: 10. This CDR3 comprises 16 residues. Germline values: CDR1 MGHRA, CDR2 YSYEKL. The CDR3 region is CASSHVGQGGPQPQHF. CDR3 DNA: TGCGCCAGCAGCCATGTTGGACAGGGAGGGCCTCAGCCCCAGCATTTT.

The CDR3: CASSSKETQYF. DNA of the CDR3: TGTGCCAGCAGTAGTAAAGAGACCCAGTACTTC. V is TRBV28 and J is TRBJ2-5, with D unclear. V gave up 5 bases and J gave up 3 bases, with 4 bases separating them. The CDR3 totals 11 residues. Germline lookup yields CDR1 MDHEN and CDR2 SYDVKM.

The J gene is TRBJ1-2, the V gene TRBV2; 8 bases agree with TRBD1. Germline values: CDR1 SNHLY, CDR2 FYNNEI. There are 17 residues in the CDR3. After removal of 3 bases from V and 0 bases from J, the junction contained 9 bases not matched to a gene. CDR3: CASSDSDRVPPNYGYTF. In DNA, the CDR3 is TGTGCCAGCAGTGACTCGGACAGGGTACCCCCTAACTATGGCTACACCTTC.

The chain has TRBV19 and TRBJ1-3; D unclear. This CDR3 region has 17 residues. Germline V gene lookup returns CDR1 LNHDA and CDR2 SQIVND (reference sequence). V lost 5 bases and J lost 0, with 17 bases in between. CDR3 in amino acids: CASSPMLIRSSGNTIYF. DNA of the CDR3: TGTGCCAGTAGTCCGATGTTGATCAGGAGCTCTGGAAACACCATATATTTT.

This clone was observed a handful of times. V and J are TRBV7-2 and TRBJ2-2, with 11 bases aligning to TRBD1. V gave up 1 base and J gave up 6 bases; unmatched junction bases: 4. CDR3 length equals 16 residues. CDR1 and CDR2 (germline): SGHTA, FQGNSA. CDR3 sequence reads: CASSLGPGQGAGELFF. The CDR3, as DNA: TGTGCCAGCAGCTTAGGACCGGGACAGGGGGCCGGGGAGCTGTTTTTT.

The V call is TRBV5-5, the J call TRBJ2-5; 12 bases fit TRBD2. The germline gives CDR1 SGHKS, CDR2 YYEKEE (reference sequence). This CDR3 comprises 15 residues. With V trimmed by 5 bases and J by 4 bases, 6 bases remained unmatched. CDR3 bases: TGTGCCAGCAGTTCTCTAGCGGGAGGGGGAGAGACCCAGTACTTC. Translation gives CASSSLAGGGETQYF.

The chain joins TRBV14 to TRBJ2-1; 8 nucleotides align to TRBD2. CDR1 SGHDN and CDR2 FVKESK come from the germline V gene. Trimming cost V 2 bases and J 2 bases; bases outside gene matches: 5. The CDR3 contains 16 residues. The CDR3 DNA is TGTGCCAGCAGCCAAATACTAGCGGTTACCTACAATGAGCAGTTCTTC. It yields the protein CASSQILAVTYNEQFF.

The rearrangement uses TRBV28 and TRBJ2-5, with D perhaps matching TRBD1 or TRBD2 (5 bases each). The CDR3 has 14 amino acids. V dropped 8 bases and J dropped 2 bases, with 15 bases sitting between them. Germline V gene sequence: CDR1 MDHEN, CDR2 SYDVKM. CDR3 DNA sequence: TGTGCCAGCCTCTCTGGGGGAACTCAAGAGACCCAGTACTTC. Encoded protein: CASLSGGTQETQYF.

This chain connects TRBV15 to TRBJ1-5, with D maybe TRBD1 (5 bases). Deletions cut 0 bases from V and 5 bases from J, with 11 bases between. The CDR3 runs 15 residues. CDR1 LNHNV and CDR2 YYDKDF come from the germline V gene (reference sequence). CDR3 loop: CATSRDVQGDQPQHF. DNA of the CDR3: TGTGCCACCAGCAGAGATGTACAAGGGGATCAGCCCCAGCATTTT.

The genes are TRBV2 and TRBJ2-7; 7 nucleotides match TRBD1. The trim removed 5 bases at V and 7 bases at J, leaving 14 bases unmatched. The CDR3 extends over 15 amino acids. Germline V gives CDR1 SNHLY, CDR2 FYNNEI. The DNA for the CDR3 is TGTGCCAGCAGTTACGACAGGGCCCTCTTGGGAGAGCAGTACTTC. Its protein product is CASSYDRALLGEQYF.

The genes are TRBV27 and TRBJ2-1; 7 bases line up with TRBD2. J gave up 0 bases and V 5 bases, and 10 bases lay outside the gene matches. This CDR3 spans 17 amino acids. Germline CDR1 reads MNHEY; CDR2 reads SMNVEV (reference sequence). DNA of the CDR3: TGTGCCAGCAGTGGGACCGGGACTACATACTCCTACAATGAGCAGTTCTTC. Its translation is CASSGTGTTYSYNEQFF.

J is TRBJ2-3 and V is TRBV4-2; TRBD1 matches at 8 bases. V gave up 3 bases and J gave up 4 bases; unmatched junction bases: 6. The CDR3 is 15 residues long. Germline CDR1 and CDR2: LGHNA and YNFKEQ. The CDR3 sequence: CASSQGGQGADTQYF. CDR3 nucleotides: TGTGCCAGCAGCCAGGGCGGACAGGGCGCAGATACGCAGTATTTT.

The J gene is TRBJ2-3, the V gene TRBV7-6, with 9 bases identical to TRBD2. The CDR3 loop spans 19 amino acids. V gave up 4 bases and J gave up 5 bases; unmatched junction bases: 19. In germline, CDR1 is SGHVS, CDR2 FNYEAQ. Here the CDR3 reads CASSYREGTEAGGRDTQYF. The CDR3 DNA reads as TGTGCCAGCAGCTATAGAGAGGGAACTGAAGCGGGAGGTAGAGATACGCAGTATTTT.

The DNA for the CDR3 is TGTGCCAGTAGCCCACAGGGAAGCTCCTACGAGCAGTACTTC. It encodes CASSPQGSSYEQYF. The V gene is TRBV19, the J gene TRBJ2-7; tentatively, D is TRBD1 (6 bases). V lost 6 bases, J lost 0 bases, and 12 bases lay in between. The CDR3 runs 14 residues. Germline V CDR1 and CDR2: LNHDA, SQIVND (reference sequence). Full variable domain (outside the CDR3, taken from reference TRBV19 and TRBJ2-7): DGGITQSPKYLFRKEGQNVTLSCEQNLNHDAMYWYRQDPGQGLRLIYYSQIVNDFQKGDIAEGYSVSREKKESFPLTVTSAQKNPTAFYLCASSPQGSSYEQYFGPGTRLTVT.

This clone was picked up a small number of times. The V call is TRBV2, the J call TRBJ2-5; D gene ambiguous. The V gene's germline CDR1 is SNHLY and CDR2 FYNNEI. The CDR3 runs 16 residues. Trimming took 4 bases from V and 0 from J, leaving 15 bases between them. The CDR3 loop reads CASSGHGHVYQETQYF. For the CDR3, the DNA is TGTGCCAGCAGTGGGCATGGGCACGTGTACCAAGAGACCCAGTACTTC.

The chain uses TRBV19 and TRBJ1-2, with TRBD1 matching over 7 bases. The germline CDR1 and CDR2 sequences are LNHDA and SQIVND (reference sequence). The junction had 10 bases not matched to a gene; V was cut back by 6 bases and J by 0 bases. The CDR3 loop spans 16 amino acids. The CDR3 sequence is CASSRDSLFPNYGYTF. The CDR3, as DNA: TGTGCCAGTAGCCGGGACAGCTTATTCCCTAACTATGGCTACACCTTC.

The CDR3 loop is CASSLGPLVVLSTDTQYF. The CDR3 region has the DNA TGTGCCAGCAGCTTGGGGCCACTAGTAGTTTTGAGCACAGATACGCAGTATTTT. V usage is TRBV5-4 and J usage is TRBJ2-3; perhaps TRBD2 as D (5 bases). Germline CDR1 reads SGHNT; CDR2 reads YYREEE (reference sequence). V shed 0 bases and J shed 0 bases, with 17 bases lying between them. This CDR3 region has 18 residues.

The rearrangement joins TRBV7-2 to TRBJ2-1; D unresolved. Germline values: CDR1 SGHTA, CDR2 FQGNSA. This CDR3 region has 15 residues. V was pared by 2 bases and J by 1 base, with 9 bases between. DNA of the CDR3: TGTGCCAGCAGCTTAACTCCACAGTCCTACAATGAGCAGTTCTTC. Protein product: CASSLTPQSYNEQFF. Full variable domain (missing parts from reference TRBV7-2 and TRBJ2-1): GAGVSQSPSNKVTEKGKDVELRCDPISGHTALYWYRQSLGQGLEFLIYFQGNSAPDKSGLPSDRFSAERTGGSVSTLTIQRTQQEDSAVYLCASSLTPQSYNEQFFGPGTRLTVL.

The genes are TRBV10-3 and TRBJ2-6; D possibly matches TRBD1 or TRBD2 (6 bases each). V lost 8 bases to trimming and J lost 0 bases, with 14 bases between them. Germline assignment: CDR1 ENHRY and CDR2 SYGVKD. The CDR3 is made up of 16 amino acids. CDR3: CAIGGGGSSGANVLTF. The CDR3 DNA reads as TGTGCCATCGGAGGAGGGGGGAGCTCTGGGGCCAACGTCCTGACTTTC.

Here the CDR3 DNA reads TGTGCCAGCAGCTTATACGACAGGGGTAGTTCAGATACGCAGTATTTT. Protein sequence: CASSLYDRGSSDTQYF. J is TRBJ2-3 and V is TRBV7-8; 8 bases fit TRBD1. CDR1 is SGHVS and CDR2 is FQNEAQ in the germline V gene. The CDR3 totals 16 residues. Trimming cost V 2 bases and J 4 bases; bases outside gene matches: 8.

This clone was counted a few times. The chain links TRBV25-1 to TRBJ2-3; D is uncertain. The CDR3 covers 14 residues. Between the trimmed V and J ends, which lost 2 bases and 4 bases, there was a span of 10 bases. Germline V gives CDR1 MGHDK, CDR2 SYGVNS. CDR3 in DNA: TGTGCCAGCAGTGAAAGGATTCGGGCAGATACGCAGTATTTT. Its translation is CASSERIRADTQYF.

The chain employs TRBV19 and TRBJ1-1; D is ambiguous. This CDR3 is built from 12 residues. V gave up 6 bases and J gave up 5 bases, with 10 bases separating them. From germline, CDR1 is LNHDA and CDR2 SQIVND (reference sequence). The CDR3 is CASSLTETEAFF. CDR3 bases: TGTGCCAGTAGCTTAACGGAGACTGAAGCTTTCTTT.

The V gene is TRBV18, the J gene TRBJ2-3, with a weak D call TRBD1 (5 bases). Germline CDR1 is KGHSH and CDR2 is LQKENI. The CDR3 is 15 amino acids. V was pared by 0 bases and J by 3 bases, with 10 bases between. CDR3 sequence: CASSPPAGSTDTQYF. CDR3 DNA: TGTGCCAGCTCACCACCGGCAGGGTCGACAGATACGCAGTATTTT.